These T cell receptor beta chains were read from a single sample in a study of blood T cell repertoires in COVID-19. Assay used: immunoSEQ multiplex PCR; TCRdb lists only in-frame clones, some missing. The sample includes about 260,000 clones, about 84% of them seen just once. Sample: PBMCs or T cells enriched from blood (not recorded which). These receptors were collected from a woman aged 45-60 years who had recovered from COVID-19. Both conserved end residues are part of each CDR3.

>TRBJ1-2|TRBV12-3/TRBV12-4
CASSAANYGYTF
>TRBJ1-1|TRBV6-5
CASRSAPGSRTEAFF
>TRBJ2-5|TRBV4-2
CASSLPGEGTQYF
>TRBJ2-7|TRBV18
CASSPGQGASEQYF
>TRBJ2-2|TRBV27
CASSLYRTRLTGELFF
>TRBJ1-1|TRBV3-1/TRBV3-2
CASSLRRGGLVNTEAFF
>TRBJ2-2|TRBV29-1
CSVDRGRTGELFF
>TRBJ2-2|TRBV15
CATSERVAGELFF
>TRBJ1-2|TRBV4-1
CASSQRTGKKVNYGYTF
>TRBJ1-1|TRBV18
CASSPPKGGGLGDTEAFF
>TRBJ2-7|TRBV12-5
CASAYEKGYEQYF
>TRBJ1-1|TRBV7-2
CASSLATRVGTEAFF
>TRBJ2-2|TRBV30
CAWTGGLTGELFF
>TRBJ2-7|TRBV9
CASSPGGRGDSEQYF
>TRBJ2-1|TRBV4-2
CASSQDWRSSYNEQFF
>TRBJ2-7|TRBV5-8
CASSLVQGLSEQYF
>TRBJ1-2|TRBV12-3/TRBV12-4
CASSLTDSGYTF
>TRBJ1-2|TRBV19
CASSARQEYYGYTF
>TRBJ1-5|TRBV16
CASSQVQGNQPQHF